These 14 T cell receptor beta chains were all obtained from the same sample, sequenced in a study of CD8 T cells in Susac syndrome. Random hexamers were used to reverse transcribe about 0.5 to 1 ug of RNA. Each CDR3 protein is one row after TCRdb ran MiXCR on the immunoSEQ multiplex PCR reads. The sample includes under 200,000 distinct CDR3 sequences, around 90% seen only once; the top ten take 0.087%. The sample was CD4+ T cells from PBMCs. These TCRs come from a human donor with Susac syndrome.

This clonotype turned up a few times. The CDR3 protein is CASSYQRGGSVNEQFF. CDR3 coding DNA: TGCGCCAGCAGCTATCAGCGGGGGGGCTCTGTGAATGAGCAGTTCTTC. The rearrangement joins TRBV5-1 to TRBJ2-1, with 10 nucleotides matching TRBD2. Germline V CDR1 and CDR2: SGHRS, YFSETQ. With 3 bases clipped from V and 7 bases from J, the junction kept 10 bases outside the gene matches. The CDR3 totals 16 residues. Variable domain in full (rest from reference TRBV5-1 and TRBJ2-1): KAGVTQTPRYLIKTRGQQVTLSCSPISGHRSVSWYQQTPGQGLQFLFEYFSETQRNKGNFPGRFSGRQFSNSRSEMNVSTLELGDSALYLCASSYQRGGSVNEQFFGPGTRLTVL.

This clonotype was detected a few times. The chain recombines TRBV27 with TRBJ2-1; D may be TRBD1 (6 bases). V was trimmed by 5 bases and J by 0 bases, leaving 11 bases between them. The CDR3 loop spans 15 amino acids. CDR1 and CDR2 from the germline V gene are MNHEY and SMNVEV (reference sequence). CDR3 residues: CASSVGQSSYNEQFF. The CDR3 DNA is TGTGCCAGCAGTGTCGGACAGAGCTCCTACAATGAGCAGTTCTTC.

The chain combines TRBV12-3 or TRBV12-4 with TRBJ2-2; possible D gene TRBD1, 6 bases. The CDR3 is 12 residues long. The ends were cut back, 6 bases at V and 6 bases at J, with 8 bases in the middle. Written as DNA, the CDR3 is TGTGCCAGCAGCAGGGGAGCCGGGGAGCTGTTTTTT. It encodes CASSRGAGELFF.

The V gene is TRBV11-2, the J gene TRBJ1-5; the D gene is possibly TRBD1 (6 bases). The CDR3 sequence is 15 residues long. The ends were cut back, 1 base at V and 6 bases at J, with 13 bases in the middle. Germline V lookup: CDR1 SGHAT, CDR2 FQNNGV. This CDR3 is CASSLGSGAGQPQHF. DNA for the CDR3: TGTGCCAGCAGCTTAGGATCGGGGGCAGGTCAGCCCCAGCATTTT.

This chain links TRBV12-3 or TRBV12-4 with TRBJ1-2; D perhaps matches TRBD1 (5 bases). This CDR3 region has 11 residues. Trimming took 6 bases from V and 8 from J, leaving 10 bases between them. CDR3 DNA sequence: TGTGCCAGCAGGTCCGGGGGGGGCTACACCTTC. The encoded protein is CASRSGGGYTF.

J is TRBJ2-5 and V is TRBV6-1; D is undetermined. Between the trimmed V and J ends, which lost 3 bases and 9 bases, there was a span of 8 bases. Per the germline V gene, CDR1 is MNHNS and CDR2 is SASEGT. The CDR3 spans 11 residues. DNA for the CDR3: TGTGCCAGCAGTGAGGGTCCGTCCCAGTACTTC. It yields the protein CASSEGPSQYF.

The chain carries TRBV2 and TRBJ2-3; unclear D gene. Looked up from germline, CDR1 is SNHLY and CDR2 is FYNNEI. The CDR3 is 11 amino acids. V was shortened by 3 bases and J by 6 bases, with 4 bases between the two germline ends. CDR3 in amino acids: CASSDWDTQYF. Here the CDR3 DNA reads TGTGCCAGCAGTGATTGGGATACGCAGTATTTT.

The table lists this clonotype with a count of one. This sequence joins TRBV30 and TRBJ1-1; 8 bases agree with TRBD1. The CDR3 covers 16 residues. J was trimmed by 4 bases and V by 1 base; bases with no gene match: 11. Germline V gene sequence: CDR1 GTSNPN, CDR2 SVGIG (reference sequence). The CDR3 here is CAWSATQGAWGTEAFF. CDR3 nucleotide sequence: TGTGCCTGGAGTGCGACCCAGGGGGCCTGGGGCACTGAAGCTTTCTTT.

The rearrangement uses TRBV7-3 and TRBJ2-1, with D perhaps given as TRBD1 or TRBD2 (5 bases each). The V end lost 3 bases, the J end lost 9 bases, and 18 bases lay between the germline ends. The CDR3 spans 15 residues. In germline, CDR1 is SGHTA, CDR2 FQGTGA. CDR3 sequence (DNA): TGTGCCAGCAGCTTCTCCGGGACGCAACAAAGTGAGCAGTTCTTC. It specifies CASSFSGTQQSEQFF.

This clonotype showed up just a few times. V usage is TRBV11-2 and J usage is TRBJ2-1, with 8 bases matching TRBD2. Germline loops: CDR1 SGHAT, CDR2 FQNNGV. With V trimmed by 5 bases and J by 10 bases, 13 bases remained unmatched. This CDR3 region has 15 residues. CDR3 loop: CASSPSGTRGREQFF. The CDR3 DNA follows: TGTGCCAGCAGCCCCTCAGGGACTAGGGGAAGGGAGCAGTTCTTC.

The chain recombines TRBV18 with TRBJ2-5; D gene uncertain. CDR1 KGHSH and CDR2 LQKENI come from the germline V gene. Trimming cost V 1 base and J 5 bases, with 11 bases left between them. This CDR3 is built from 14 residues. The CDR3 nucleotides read TGTGCCAGCTCACCACAGGAGATCCGTGAGACCCAGTACTTC. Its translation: CASSPQEIRETQYF.

In DNA, the CDR3 is TGCGCCAGCAGCCACGCCGCACAGGGTACAGATACGCAGTATTTT. Translation gives CASSHAAQGTDTQYF. The gene calls are TRBV4-1 and TRBJ2-3; a possible D gene is TRBD1 (6 bases). Trimming cost V 3 bases and J 3 bases, with 13 bases left between them. The CDR3 length is 15 residues. Germline V gives CDR1 MGHRA, CDR2 YSYEKL.

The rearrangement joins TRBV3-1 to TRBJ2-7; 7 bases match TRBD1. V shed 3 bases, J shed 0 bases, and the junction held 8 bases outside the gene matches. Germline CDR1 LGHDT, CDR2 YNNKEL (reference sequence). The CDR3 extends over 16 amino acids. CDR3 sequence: CASSHLPTGSSYEQYF. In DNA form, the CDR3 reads TGTGCCAGCAGCCATCTACCGACAGGGAGCTCCTACGAGCAGTACTTC.

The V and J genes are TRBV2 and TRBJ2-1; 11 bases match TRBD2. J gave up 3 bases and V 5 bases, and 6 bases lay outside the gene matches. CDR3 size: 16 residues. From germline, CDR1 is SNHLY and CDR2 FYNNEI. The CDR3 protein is CASSFLSGGVYNEQFF. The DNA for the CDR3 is TGTGCCAGCAGTTTCCTTAGCGGGGGGGTCTACAATGAGCAGTTCTTC.